Listed here are 20 T cell receptor beta chains from one sample, sequenced in a study of OX40 agonist ivuxolimab in advanced cancers. Sequencing was performed with immunoSEQ multiplex PCR; in TCRdb, only in-frame clones are kept and a portion is missing. Among about 67,000 clones, approximately 80% were seen once, and the ten largest hold under 9.5%. The sample consisted of CD4+ or CD8+ T cells sorted from blood, taken in a trial of the OX40 agonist ivuxolimab. These receptors all come from an adult with an advanced solid tumor such as melanoma, head and neck, liver or kidney cancer.

This sequence joins TRBV15 and TRBJ2-1, with 9 bases identical to TRBD1. This CDR3 region has 16 residues. The germline V gene has CDR1 LNHNV and CDR2 YYDKDF (reference sequence). V gave up 2 bases and J gave up 3 bases; unmatched junction bases: 5. As DNA, the CDR3 is TGTGCCACCAGCAGACCACAGGGGGCGAGCTACAATGAGCAGTTCTTC. Translation: CATSRPQGASYNEQFF.

This sequence joins TRBV9 and TRBJ2-5; D could derive from TRBD1 or TRBD2 (6 bases each). CDR1 is SGDLS and CDR2 is YYNGEE in the germline V gene. The CDR3 runs to 15 residues. V lost 0 bases and J lost 4, with 13 bases in between. The CDR3 DNA follows: TGTGCCAGCAGCGTAGGTGGGGGGCGGGGAGAGACCCAGTACTTC. Amino acid sequence: CASSVGGGRGETQYF.

The chain couples TRBV28 to TRBJ1-1; D might be TRBD1 (5 bases). This CDR3 has 16 residues. CDR1 is MDHEN and CDR2 is SYDVKM in the germline V gene. V was clipped by 6 bases and J by 3 bases, with 20 bases between them. The CDR3 reads CASRSPGGGIHTEAFF. Here the CDR3 DNA reads TGTGCCAGCAGATCTCCCGGCGGGGGGATCCACACTGAAGCTTTCTTT.

The chain combines TRBV11-3 with TRBJ1-1; no clear D. Trimming removed 4 bases at V and 6 bases at J, with 12 bases between. The CDR3 runs 13 residues. CDR1 is SGHNT, CDR2 YENEEA, per germline. CDR3 in DNA: TGTGCCAGCAGCTACCAGGCGGTCGCTGAAGCTTTCTTT. Translation: CASSYQAVAEAFF.

V gene TRBV5-1 combines with J gene TRBJ2-1; 8 nucleotides align to TRBD1. This CDR3 is 15 amino acids long. V trimming: 4 bases; J trimming: 8 bases; junction bases outside the gene matches: 11. Germline V gene sequence: CDR1 SGHRS, CDR2 YFSETQ. The CDR3 here is CASSPSTGARYEQFF. The CDR3 region has the DNA TGCGCCAGCAGCCCGTCGACAGGGGCGCGTTATGAGCAGTTCTTC.

The gene calls are TRBV7-3 and TRBJ2-3; 7 bases are a match to TRBD2. The germline CDR1 and CDR2 sequences are SGHTA and FQGTGA. After removal of 6 bases from V and 1 base from J, the junction contained 7 bases not matched to a gene. This CDR3 contains 15 residues. The CDR3 DNA reads TGTGCCAGCAGGTCCGGACTAGACGGCACAGATACGCAGTATTTT. Its translation is CASRSGLDGTDTQYF.

The rearrangement links TRBV7-2 to TRBJ2-7, with 7 bases matching TRBD1. The CDR3 length is 15 residues. The trim removed 5 bases at V and 0 bases at J, leaving 7 bases unmatched. Germline V CDR1 and CDR2: SGHTA, FQGNSA. The CDR3 coding sequence is TGTGCCAGCAGCCGGCCCGACAGGGTCTCCTACGAGCAGTACTTC. Translated, it gives CASSRPDRVSYEQYF. The full variable domain, with the rest looked up from reference TRBV7-2 and TRBJ2-7, is GAGVSQSPSNKVTEKGKDVELRCDPISGHTALYWYRQSLGQGLEFLIYFQGNSAPDKSGLPSDRFSAERTGGSVSTLTIQRTQQEDSAVYLCASSRPDRVSYEQYFGPGTRLTVT.

This clone was counted once. The chain has TRBV19 and TRBJ2-5, with D tentatively TRBD2 (7 bases). This CDR3 region has 15 residues. V was trimmed by 5 bases and J by 4 bases, leaving 17 bases between them. Germline assignment: CDR1 LNHDA and CDR2 SQIVND (reference sequence). CDR3 in amino acids: CASSLSRGGAETQYF. The CDR3 DNA is TGTGCCAGTAGTCTGTCTAGGGGGGGCGCAGAGACCCAGTACTTC.

This sequence joins TRBV7-2 and TRBJ2-1, with 13 positions matching TRBD2. Germline V CDR1 and CDR2: SGHTA, FQGNSA. V gave up 5 bases and J gave up 8 bases; unmatched junction bases: 6. This CDR3 has 15 amino acids. The chain's CDR3 is CASSRGTSGVYEQFF. The CDR3 DNA sequence: TGTGCCAGCAGCCGGGGGACTAGCGGGGTCTATGAGCAGTTCTTC.

The chain employs TRBV19 and TRBJ1-5, with 7 bases aligning to TRBD1. From germline, CDR1 is LNHDA and CDR2 SQIVND (reference sequence). This CDR3 contains 17 residues. J gave up 3 bases and V 6 bases, and 14 bases lay outside the gene matches. CDR3 amino acids: CASRPRGRAPINQPQHF. The CDR3 DNA reads TGTGCCAGTAGGCCCAGGGGGAGAGCCCCAATCAATCAGCCCCAGCATTTT.

The genes are TRBV10-3 and TRBJ2-7; TRBD1 aligns across 8 bases. The CDR3 has 14 amino acids. Unmatched junction bases numbered 10, after V lost 9 bases and J lost 3 bases. The germline gives CDR1 ENHRY, CDR2 SYGVKD. This CDR3 is CAITGGDGNYEQYF. The CDR3, as DNA: TGTGCCATTACAGGGGGAGACGGGAACTACGAGCAGTACTTC.

J is TRBJ2-3 and V is TRBV11-1, with a possible D match to TRBD2 (5 bases). Germline assignment: CDR1 SGHAT and CDR2 FQDESV (reference sequence). The CDR3 spans 13 residues. V lost 2 bases and J lost 8, with 11 bases in between. CDR3 residues: CASSLNSEVTQYF. CDR3 nucleotides: TGTGCCAGCAGCTTAAATTCGGAGGTTACGCAGTATTTT. The whole variable domain, remainder taken from reference TRBV11-1 and TRBJ2-3, is EAEVAQSPRYKITEKSQAVAFWCDPISGHATLYWYRQILGQGPELLVQFQDESVVDDSQLPKDRFSAERLKGVDSTLKIQPAELGDSAMYLCASSLNSEVTQYFGPGTRLTVL.

This clone was counted a few times. The rearrangement joins TRBV9 to TRBJ1-3; 7 bases match TRBD1. The J segment lost 4 bases and the V segment lost 4 bases, leaving 5 bases of the junction unmatched. Germline loops: CDR1 SGDLS, CDR2 YYNGEE. The length of the CDR3 is 14 residues. CDR3 nucleotide sequence: TGTGCCAGCAGCCCGGGACAGTCCGGAAACACCATATATTTT. Amino acids: CASSPGQSGNTIYF. Using reference TRBV9 and TRBJ1-3 for the parts outside the CDR3, the full variable domain is DSGVTQTPKHLITATGQRVTLRCSPRSGDLSVYWYQQSLDQGLQFLIQYYNGEERAKGNILERFSAQQFPDLHSELNLSSLELGDSALYFCASSPGQSGNTIYFGEGSWLTVV.

This clone was seen only once. For the CDR3, the DNA is TGTGCCAGCAGCGACAGGGGGCCCTTAGAAAAACTGTTTTTT. Residues: CASSDRGPLEKLFF. The chain employs TRBV2 and TRBJ1-4; 10 bases agree with TRBD1. The CDR3 has 14 amino acids. The germline CDR1 and CDR2 sequences are SNHLY and FYNNEI. J lost 8 bases, V lost 6 bases, and 6 bases had no gene match.

This clone was counted once. The chain joins TRBV28 to TRBJ1-2; 9 bases align to TRBD1. The germline V gene has CDR1 MDHEN and CDR2 SYDVKM. V shed 2 bases and J 3 bases; nucleotides not matched to a gene: 10. This CDR3 region has 17 residues. CDR3: CASSLVTGGDLDYGYTF. The CDR3 nucleotides read TGTGCCAGCAGTTTAGTCACAGGGGGCGACTTGGACTATGGCTACACCTTC.

The chain couples TRBV9 to TRBJ2-7; 7 bases align to TRBD1. Looked up from germline, CDR1 is SGDLS and CDR2 is YYNGEE. V trimming: 3 bases; J trimming: 0 bases; junction bases outside the gene matches: 6. This CDR3 region has 15 residues. The CDR3 loop reads CASSDPGTASYEQYV. CDR3 DNA sequence: TGTGCCAGCAGCGACCCCGGGACAGCCTCCTACGAGCAGTACGTC.

CDR3 bases: TGCGCCAGCAGCTTGGAGGCGCGGGGGGGCAGGGAGACCCAGTACTTC. Translating gives CASSLEARGGRETQYF. The V gene is TRBV5-1, the J gene TRBJ2-5; 9 nucleotides align to TRBD2. This CDR3 has 16 residues. The trim removed 0 bases at V and 5 bases at J, leaving 8 bases unmatched. The germline V gene has CDR1 SGHRS and CDR2 YFSETQ.

The chain is built from TRBV7-9 and TRBJ1-4; 7 bases are shared with TRBD1. This CDR3 has 15 residues. Germline-derived CDR1 and CDR2 are SEHNR and FQNEAQ (reference sequence). The J segment lost 4 bases and the V segment lost 4 bases, leaving 6 bases of the junction unmatched. CDR3 DNA sequence: TGTGCCAGCAGCTCGTCCGGGACAGATAATGAAAAACTGTTTTTT. This translates into CASSSSGTDNEKLFF.

This clone was seen a handful of times. The chain is built from TRBV6-1 and TRBJ2-7, with unresolved D. Germline V gene data show CDR1 as MNHNS and CDR2 as SASEGT. The CDR3 runs 14 residues. Between the trimmed V and J ends, which lost 7 bases and 1 base, there was a span of 14 bases. CDR3 protein: CASNPSGTSYEQYV. DNA for the CDR3: TGTGCCAGCAACCCTTCAGGTACATCCTACGAGCAGTACGTC.

The J gene is TRBJ2-1, the V gene TRBV7-2; weak D call: TRBD1 (6 bases). Germline V lookup: CDR1 SGHTA, CDR2 FQGNSA. Trimming took off 5 bases at V and 12 bases at J, with 17 bases between the two ends. This CDR3 region has 13 residues. The CDR3 region is CASSPLLGAGQFF. CDR3 nucleotides: TGTGCCAGCAGCCCTCTTTTGGGGGCGGGGCAGTTCTTC.